Shown below are 20 T cell receptor beta chains from a single sample sequenced in a study of T cell repertoires in cytomegalovirus infection. These receptors are not linked to any known antigen. Via MiXCR, TCRdb re-called the reads, giving one row per CDR3 protein. The table records approximately 590,000 distinct CDR3 sequences, just under 40% of them present only once. This material consisted of cultured PBMCs, taken from culture after CMV antigen stimulation. All receptors come from a human donor in good health (CMV status not recorded). Some clones in this sample may be carry-over from other donors' samples.

This clonotype appeared a few times. V is TRBV7-8 and J is TRBJ2-2; no firm D call. The CDR3 length is 15 residues. CDR1 and CDR2 (germline): SGHVS, FQNEAQ. With 2 bases removed from V and 6 bases from J, the gap between germline ends came to 13 bases. This CDR3 reads CASSLYGRVPGELFF. DNA for the CDR3: TGTGCCAGCAGCTTATATGGCCGGGTGCCCGGGGAGCTGTTTTTT.

The chain has TRBV27 and TRBJ2-1; D not resolved. The CDR3 covers 14 residues. Between the trimmed V and J ends, which lost 1 base and 4 bases, there was a span of 8 bases. Germline V gives CDR1 MNHEY, CDR2 SMNVEV (reference sequence). CDR3 bases: TGTGCCAGCAGTTTATTGTCTGGATACAATGAGCAGTTCTTC. Amino acids: CASSLLSGYNEQFF.

This chain uses TRBV15 with TRBJ1-1; 8 bases align to TRBD1. The CDR3 runs to 17 residues. Germline CDR1 and CDR2: LNHNV and YYDKDF (reference sequence). The V and J ends lost 8 bases and 0 bases, in that order; junction bases with no gene match: 14. CDR3 protein: CATGTRTGYYMNTEAFF. The CDR3 nucleotides are TGTGCCACCGGGACCAGGACAGGGTATTATATGAACACTGAAGCTTTCTTT.

In this sample, this clonotype turned up once. The V call is TRBV20-1, the J call TRBJ1-2; a weak D match, TRBD1 (6 bases). Looked up from germline, CDR1 is DFQATT and CDR2 is SNEGSKA (reference sequence). This CDR3 spans 12 amino acids. Trimming removed 6 bases at V and 1 base at J, with 9 bases between. CDR3 amino acids: CSAAGVNYGYTF. CDR3 DNA: TGCAGTGCCGCAGGGGTTAACTATGGCTACACCTTC.

A single count supports this clonotype. V and J are TRBV28 and TRBJ2-5, with a weak D call TRBD2 (6 bases). Trimming stripped 7 bases from V and 5 bases from J, with 17 bases between. The length of the CDR3 is 14 residues. Germline V gives CDR1 MDHEN, CDR2 SYDVKM. CDR3 DNA: TGTGCCAGCAACCTCGGGAGATGGCTGGAGACCCAGTACTTC. Protein sequence: CASNLGRWLETQYF.

The chain carries TRBV7-6 and TRBJ1-5; no clear D gene. Germline lookup yields CDR1 SGHVS and CDR2 FNYEAQ. Trimming removed 4 bases from V and 6 bases from J, with 13 bases in between. The CDR3 is 14 amino acids. CDR3 region: CASSCIDPLQPQHF. The DNA for the CDR3 is TGTGCCAGCAGCTGCATCGATCCGCTTCAGCCCCAGCATTTT.

This clonotype was counted a single time. This chain links TRBV19 with TRBJ2-5, with D uncertain. The CDR3 runs to 14 residues. CDR1 is LNHDA, CDR2 SQIVND, per germline (reference sequence). Trimming cost V 5 bases and J 5 bases, with 15 bases left between them. Here the CDR3 reads CASSSTQDKETQYF. CDR3 coding DNA: TGTGCCAGTAGTTCGACCCAAGATAAGGAGACCCAGTACTTC.

The chain recombines TRBV20-1 with TRBJ1-1, with D perhaps matching TRBD1 (5 bases). Trimming stripped 2 bases from V and 1 base from J, with 8 bases between. Germline V gene lookup returns CDR1 DFQATT and CDR2 SNEGSKA (reference sequence). This CDR3 is built from 13 residues. CDR3: CSARWDPNTEAFF. The CDR3 DNA is TGCAGTGCTAGATGGGACCCGAACACTGAAGCTTTCTTT.

V is TRBV6-2 or TRBV6-3 and J is TRBJ2-1; 7 bases are a match to TRBD2. Germline-derived CDR1 and CDR2 are MNHEY and SVGEGT. The V and J ends lost 2 bases and 8 bases, in that order; junction bases with no gene match: 9. This CDR3 has 15 amino acids. The CDR3 coding sequence is TGTGCCAGCAGTTACCGGGGGAGGGGTGAGTATGAGCAGTTCTTC. Its protein is CASSYRGRGEYEQFF.

This clonotype was seen only a few times. V is TRBV4-1 and J is TRBJ2-7, with D possibly being TRBD2 (6 bases). The CDR3 runs 14 residues. The V gene's germline CDR1 is MGHRA and CDR2 YSYEKL. V was clipped by 1 base and J by 3 bases, with 10 bases between them. The DNA for the CDR3 is TGCGCCAGCAGCCAAGCGACTAGGTTCTACGAGCAGTACTTC. It encodes CASSQATRFYEQYF.

Worth noting for this clonotype: A much bigger clone sits one base away, suggesting this may be a read error. This chain links TRBV28 with TRBJ2-7, with 8 bases fitting TRBD1. V lost 4 bases, J lost 4 bases, and 12 bases stayed unmatched. CDR1 is MDHEN and CDR2 is SYDVKM in the germline V gene. The CDR3 is 16 residues long. In DNA, the CDR3 is TGTGCCAGCAGTTCAACCTGGACAGGGAACGCGTACGAGCAGTACTTC. Translated, it gives CASSSTWTGNAYEQYF. Full variable domain (remainder filled in from reference TRBV28 and TRBJ2-7): DVKVTQSSRYLVKRTGEKVFLECVQDMDHENMFWYRQDPGLGLRLIYFSYDVKMKEKGDIPEGYSVSREKKERFSLILESASTNQTSMYLCASSSTWTGNAYEQYFGPGTRLTVT.

The gene calls are TRBV2 and TRBJ1-6, with a weak D call TRBD1 (5 bases). Trimming cost V 9 bases and J 4 bases, with 16 bases left between them. Germline V gene data show CDR1 as SNHLY and CDR2 as FYNNEI. CDR3 size: 15 residues. The CDR3 DNA reads TGTGCCAGTATTAAGGGACGGAATTATAATTCACCCCTCCACTTT. Its protein product is CASIKGRNYNSPLHF.

This clonotype was observed a few times. V usage is TRBV7-2 and J usage is TRBJ2-3, with D hard to call. The CDR3 is 12 amino acids. Germline CDR1 and CDR2: SGHTA and FQGNSA. The germline V and J ends were trimmed by 5 bases and 9 bases, with 12 bases remaining between them. The CDR3: CASSPRALTQYF. CDR3 sequence (DNA): TGTGCCAGCAGCCCCCGGGCGCTGACGCAGTATTTT.

In its sample, this clonotype was seen a few times. V usage is TRBV19 and J usage is TRBJ1-5, with a tentative D call TRBD1 (5 bases). This CDR3 contains 16 residues. The germline V gene encodes CDR1 LNHDA and CDR2 SQIVND (reference sequence). Between the trimmed V and J ends, which lost 5 bases and 4 bases, there was a span of 18 bases. CDR3: CASSPGPSWENQPQHF. Here the CDR3 DNA reads TGTGCCAGTAGTCCGGGACCATCATGGGAGAATCAGCCCCAGCATTTT.

This rearrangement joins TRBV6-1 to TRBJ2-4; possible D gene TRBD1, 6 bases. Germline CDR1 MNHNS, CDR2 SASEGT. The CDR3 consists of 14 residues. V was shortened by 4 bases and J by 9 bases, with 16 bases between the two germline ends. Here the CDR3 DNA reads TGTGCCAGCAGTGCTGGGGGCGCCTCAAGCATTCAGTACTTC. Protein sequence: CASSAGGASSIQYF.

This clonotype has only a few counts. J is TRBJ1-5 and V is TRBV7-9; D may be TRBD1 (5 bases). Germline V gene sequence: CDR1 SEHNR, CDR2 FQNEAQ (reference sequence). The CDR3 totals 15 residues. V lost 3 bases and J lost 4, with 13 bases in between. This CDR3 is CASSLDITANQPQHF. CDR3 coding DNA: TGTGCCAGCAGCTTGGACATCACCGCGAATCAGCCCCAGCATTTT.

A note on this clonotype: The conserved closing phenylalanine or tryptophan is absent in this CDR3, likely reflecting a read error. The chain combines TRBV20-1 with TRBJ1-1; TRBD1 aligns across 7 bases. Germline CDR1 is DFQATT and CDR2 is SNEGSKA (reference sequence). The CDR3 contains 14 residues. CDR3 bases: TGCAGTGCCAGAGGAGGTACAGGGGACACTGAAGCTTTCCTT. As protein: CSARGGTGDTEAFL.

This chain connects TRBV6-6 to TRBJ2-7; 13 bases are shared with TRBD2. CDR3 size: 18 residues. J lost 2 bases, V lost 6 bases, and 13 bases had no gene match. Looked up from germline, CDR1 is MNHNY and CDR2 is SVGAGI (reference sequence). CDR3 nucleotide sequence: TGTGCCAGCAGGGGACTAGCGGGGAGAACCGAGAGCGCCTACGAGCAGTACTTC. Protein: CASRGLAGRTESAYEQYF.

The chain employs TRBV5-6 and TRBJ1-5; D possibly corresponds to TRBD1 (5 bases). The CDR3 totals 17 residues. Between the trimmed V and J ends, which lost 1 base and 0 bases, there was a span of 14 bases. CDR1 SGHDT and CDR2 YYEEEE come from the germline V gene. The CDR3 region has the DNA TGTGCCAGCAGCTTGCGGGGGGGGGGTTATAGCAATCAGCCCCAGCATTTT. The encoded protein is CASSLRGGGYSNQPQHF.

In its sample, this clonotype was seen once. CDR3 amino acids: CASSQYLAGSTDTQYF. The CDR3 coding sequence is TGTGCCAGCAGCCAGTACTTAGCGGGGAGCACAGATACGCAGTATTTT. V is TRBV5-4 and J is TRBJ2-3; 8 bases line up with TRBD2. V gave up 4 bases and J gave up 0 bases; unmatched junction bases: 7. Germline V gene data show CDR1 as SGHNT and CDR2 as YYREEE (reference sequence). The CDR3 is made up of 16 amino acids.